The 26 T cell receptor beta chains below all came from one sample that was sequenced in a study of neurological immune-mediated disorders. TCRdb used MiXCR to reprocess the 5' RACE reads, holding one entry per CDR3 protein. The data contain roughly 89,000 distinct CDR3 sequences, 2% to 3% of them singletons. The sequenced sample was PBMCs. The receptors stem from a woman aged 25 to 39 with multiple sclerosis.

Comments on this clonotype: This CDR3 fails to terminate in the conserved phenylalanine or tryptophan, so it likely reflects a read error. The rearrangement joins TRBV29-1 to TRBJ2-6, with D perhaps TRBD1 (6 bases). Per the germline V gene, CDR1 is SQVTM and CDR2 is ANQGSEA. V lost 4 bases to trimming and J lost 0 bases, with 10 bases between them. The CDR3 totals 15 residues. CDR3 residues: CSVADRSSGANVLTN. The CDR3 region has the DNA TGCAGCGTTGCCGACAGGAGCTCTGGGGCCAACGTCCTGACTAAC.

J is TRBJ2-2 and V is TRBV24-1, with 8 bases aligning to TRBD1. Losses at the gene ends were 4 bases for V and 2 bases for J; bases not matched to a gene: 5. Germline values: CDR1 KGHDR, CDR2 SFDVKD. The CDR3 covers 16 residues. For the CDR3, the DNA is TGTGCCACCAGTGAGAGGGGGACAGGAAACACCGGGGAGCTGTTTTTT. Encoded protein: CATSERGTGNTGELFF.

This clonotype was observed many times. V is TRBV5-1 and J is TRBJ2-1; TRBD1 matches 7 bases. Trimming removed 5 bases from V and 9 bases from J; junction bases left unmatched: 8. Germline V gene sequence: CDR1 SGHRS, CDR2 YFSETQ. CDR3 size: 13 residues. The CDR3: CASRPGTDFEQFF. CDR3 DNA: TGCGCCAGCAGACCCGGGACAGATTTTGAGCAGTTCTTC. Filled out from reference TRBV5-1 and TRBJ2-1, the complete variable domain reads KAGVTQTPRYLIKTRGQQVTLSCSPISGHRSVSWYQQTPGQGLQFLFEYFSETQRNKGNFPGRFSGRQFSNSRSEMNVSTLELGDSALYLCASRPGTDFEQFFGPGTRLTVL.

This clonotype was detected many times. The chain couples TRBV14 to TRBJ1-2; D perhaps matches TRBD1 (6 bases). V was shortened by 4 bases and J by 4 bases, with 10 bases between the two germline ends. In germline, CDR1 is SGHDN, CDR2 FVKESK. The CDR3 consists of 13 residues. CDR3 amino acids: CASSRRGPYGYTF. DNA of the CDR3: TGTGCCAGCAGCCGTCGGGGGCCCTATGGCTACACCTTC.

This clonotype has a count of ten or more. The chain has TRBV5-5 and TRBJ2-5, with a weak D call TRBD2 (6 bases). The germline CDR1 and CDR2 sequences are SGHKS and YYEKEE (reference sequence). Deletions cut 0 bases from V and 5 bases from J, with 17 bases between. This CDR3 has 16 residues. The CDR3 spells CASSLGGGPVEETQYF. The CDR3 DNA is TGTGCCAGCAGCTTGGGAGGAGGGCCGGTAGAGGAGACCCAGTACTTC.

In this sample, this clonotype turned up many times. The chain links TRBV7-9 to TRBJ2-5, with 8 bases aligning to TRBD2. This CDR3 has 15 amino acids. Germline trimming cut 3 bases from V and 4 bases from J; bases unmatched to any gene: 7. Looked up from germline, CDR1 is SEHNR and CDR2 is FQNEAQ (reference sequence). The DNA for the CDR3 is TGTGCCAGCAGCTTTTTGGGCGCGGGAGGAGAGACCCAGTACTTC. It codes for CASSFLGAGGETQYF.

The chain uses TRBV28 and TRBJ2-7, with D maybe TRBD1 (6 bases). This CDR3 spans 14 amino acids. Germline CDR1 and CDR2: MDHEN and SYDVKM. The V end lost 5 bases, the J end lost 4 bases, and 15 bases lay between the germline ends. CDR3 nucleotide sequence: TGTGCCAGCAGTACTGGGGACACCCAGTACGAGCAGTACTTC. This gives the protein CASSTGDTQYEQYF.

This clonotype was observed a handful of times. The chain is built from TRBV20-1 and TRBJ2-7; D remains ambiguous. With 1 base removed from V and 2 bases from J, the gap between germline ends came to 21 bases. The CDR3 length is 17 residues. Germline V gene sequence: CDR1 DFQATT, CDR2 SNEGSKA (reference sequence). The CDR3 reads CSARGGGGYLAAYEQYF. DNA of the CDR3: TGCAGTGCTAGAGGGGGTGGTGGGTACTTAGCCGCCTACGAGCAGTACTTC.

This clonotype showed up many times. The chain carries TRBV24-1 and TRBJ2-7; 8 nucleotides match TRBD1. V gave up 3 bases and J gave up 3 bases; unmatched junction bases: 0. The CDR3 runs 13 residues. CDR1 and CDR2 (germline): KGHDR, SFDVKD. CDR3 in amino acids: CATSDGQGYEQYF. CDR3 in DNA: TGTGCCACCAGTGATGGACAGGGCTACGAGCAGTACTTC.

This clonotype was seen at least ten times. This chain joins TRBV14 and TRBJ2-3; perhaps TRBD2 as D (6 bases). Trimming cost V 0 bases and J 3 bases, with 19 bases left between them. Germline V gene data show CDR1 as SGHDN and CDR2 as FVKESK. CDR3 length: 18 amino acids. The CDR3 nucleotides are TGTGCCAGCAGCCAAGATCATGGGGGAGGAGGTGAAACAGATACGCAGTATTTT. Its translation is CASSQDHGGGGETDTQYF.

Notes on this clonotype: The CDR3 carries no conserved terminal phenylalanine or tryptophan, so it likely arises from a read error. The V call is TRBV28, the J call TRBJ1-1; the match to TRBD1 covers 7 bases. Germline values: CDR1 MDHEN, CDR2 SYDVKM. V lost 6 bases, J lost 0 bases, and 4 bases stayed unmatched. There are 14 residues in the CDR3. The CDR3: CASRAGTVNTEAFN. Here the CDR3 DNA reads TGTGCCAGCAGGGCCGGGACAGTGAACACTGAAGCTTTCAAT.

This clonotype was picked up many times. The chain is built from TRBV20-1 and TRBJ2-7, with 10 nucleotides matching TRBD2. V was clipped by 4 bases and J by 1 base; unmatched bases: 7. Looked up from germline, CDR1 is DFQATT and CDR2 is SNEGSKA (reference sequence). This CDR3 is 15 amino acids long. The chain's CDR3 is CSAKERLAGSYEQYF. CDR3 coding DNA: TGCAGTGCTAAAGAAAGACTAGCGGGTTCCTACGAGCAGTACTTC.

This clonotype was seen ten or more times. Mismatch with germline at one junction end may stem from a read error. The chain carries TRBV7-2 and TRBJ2-3; 8 nucleotides align to TRBD2. Germline CDR1 reads SGHTA; CDR2 reads FQGNSA. CDR3 length: 15 amino acids. CDR3 DNA: TGTGCCAGCAGTTTAGCGGGACTAAGCACAGATACGCAGTATTTT. Translated, it gives CASSLAGLSTDTQYF.

With regard to this clonotype: This could be a read error, since a much larger clone is one nucleotide away. The chain recombines TRBV29-1 with TRBJ1-4; D unresolved. Germline V CDR1 and CDR2: SQVTM, ANQGSEA. Trimming took 6 bases from V and 0 from J, leaving 14 bases between them. The CDR3 runs to 15 residues. The CDR3 nucleotides are TGCAGCGTCCTTGACAACATTGCAACTAATGAAAAACTGTTTTTT. Protein product: CSVLDNIATNEKLFF.

This clonotype was recorded at least ten times. The chain has TRBV7-2 and TRBJ1-6; D remains ambiguous. Trimming shortened V by 2 bases and J by 8 bases, and 10 bases separated the two germline ends. CDR3 length: 14 amino acids. Germline assignment: CDR1 SGHTA and CDR2 FQGNSA. CDR3 DNA: TGTGCCAGCAGCTTACAGTGGATAGATTCACCCCTCCACTTT. Its translation is CASSLQWIDSPLHF.

Ten or more counts support this clonotype. V usage is TRBV6-5 and J usage is TRBJ2-7; 9 bases align to TRBD1. Losses at the gene ends were 6 bases for V and 3 bases for J; bases not matched to a gene: 9. The length of the CDR3 is 15 residues. The germline V gene encodes CDR1 MNHEY and CDR2 SVGAGI. In DNA form, the CDR3 reads TGTGCCAGCAGAGAACAGGGGGCGGCAGGCTACGAGCAGTACTTC. This codes for CASREQGAAGYEQYF.

This clonotype was recorded at least ten times. V gene TRBV20-1 combines with J gene TRBJ1-2; D is perhaps TRBD1 (5 bases). Trimming pared 3 bases from V and 4 bases from J, leaving 15 bases between. CDR3 length equals 14 residues. Germline loops: CDR1 DFQATT, CDR2 SNEGSKA (reference sequence). The CDR3 region is CSASGGNGIYGYTF. The DNA for the CDR3 is TGCAGTGCTAGTGGGGGGAATGGGATCTATGGCTACACCTTC.

This clonotype was counted ten times or more. The gene calls are TRBV5-6 and TRBJ2-1; 10 nucleotides align to TRBD2. From germline, CDR1 is SGHDT and CDR2 YYEEEE. The ends lost 0 bases at V and 6 bases at J; junction bases unmatched: 9. This CDR3 is built from 17 residues. CDR3 protein: CASSLALLAGSGNEQFF. DNA of the CDR3: TGTGCCAGCAGCTTGGCCCTACTAGCGGGAAGTGGCAATGAGCAGTTCTTC. The whole variable domain, filled in from reference TRBV5-6 and TRBJ2-1, reads DAGVTQSPTHLIKTRGQQVTLRCSPKSGHDTVSWYQQALGQGPQFIFQYYEEEERQRGNFPDRFSGHQFPNYSSELNVNALLLGDSALYLCASSLALLAGSGNEQFFGPGTRLTVL.

Many counts were recorded for this clonotype. The chain has TRBV7-2 and TRBJ2-7; D gene unclear. Germline lookup yields CDR1 SGHTA and CDR2 FQGNSA. The CDR3 sequence is 13 residues long. V lost 5 bases and J lost 0, with 8 bases in between. The chain's CDR3 is CASSQIDSYEQYF. As DNA, the CDR3 is TGTGCCAGCAGCCAAATTGACTCCTACGAGCAGTACTTC.

This clonotype has ten or more counts. The chain links TRBV5-4 to TRBJ1-2, with D unresolved. The CDR3 consists of 13 residues. Germline CDR1 is SGHNT and CDR2 is YYREEE (reference sequence). V lost 1 base, J lost 8 bases, and 12 bases lay in between. The CDR3 region has the DNA TGTGCCAGCAGCTTGACCGGTGAGGAAGGCTACACCTTC. This translates into CASSLTGEEGYTF.

This clonotype has a count of ten or more. The chain combines TRBV29-1 with TRBJ1-4, with D hard to call. V was cut by 7 bases and J by 8 bases, with 14 bases left in between. The CDR3 length is 12 residues. Germline CDR1 reads SQVTM; CDR2 reads ANQGSEA. CDR3 protein: CSASDTGEKLFF. Here the CDR3 DNA reads TGCAGCGCCTCAGACACGGGCGAAAAACTGTTTTTT.

This clonotype was detected many times. The chain combines TRBV7-2 with TRBJ2-3, with D uncertain. Trimming took 1 base from V and 2 from J, leaving 7 bases between them. Germline V gives CDR1 SGHTA, CDR2 FQGNSA. The CDR3 is made up of 14 amino acids. CDR3 nucleotide sequence: TGTGCCAGCAGCTTAGGGTCAGTCACAGATACGCAGTATTTT. It is translated as CASSLGSVTDTQYF. The full variable domain, in which reference TRBV7-2 and TRBJ2-3 provide the parts outside the CDR3, is GAGVSQSPSNKVTEKGKDVELRCDPISGHTALYWYRQSLGQGLEFLIYFQGNSAPDKSGLPSDRFSAERTGGSVSTLTIQRTQQEDSAVYLCASSLGSVTDTQYFGPGTRLTVL.

This clonotype came up many times. The chain combines TRBV20-1 with TRBJ2-3, with D perhaps TRBD1 (6 bases). The CDR3 length is 12 residues. Per germline, CDR1 DFQATT and CDR2 SNEGSKA (reference sequence). Trimming shortened V by 3 bases and J by 5 bases, and 9 bases separated the two germline ends. This chain's CDR3 is CSASGTIDTQYF. The DNA for the CDR3 is TGCAGTGCTAGCGGGACAATAGATACGCAGTATTTT.

This clonotype was picked up many times. This CDR3 is CSVLDPGDGDEQFF. Here the CDR3 DNA reads TGCAGCGTTCTAGACCCCGGGGATGGCGATGAGCAGTTCTTC. The chain employs TRBV29-1 and TRBJ2-1; TRBD2 might be the D (5 bases). Trimming stripped 5 bases from V and 8 bases from J, with 19 bases between. The CDR3 is 14 residues long. Germline values: CDR1 SQVTM, CDR2 ANQGSEA.

This clonotype was recorded many times. The chain recombines TRBV12-3 or TRBV12-4 with TRBJ1-5, with D hard to call. Trimming removed 3 bases from V and 7 bases from J, with 13 bases in between. This CDR3 contains 14 residues. The CDR3 DNA follows: TGTGCCAGCAGTTTTCGGAACTCACAACAGCCCCAGCATTTT. It yields the protein CASSFRNSQQPQHF.

The table lists this clonotype with many counts. J is TRBJ1-4 and V is TRBV27; D is possibly TRBD1 (5 bases). Germline CDR1 MNHEY, CDR2 SMNVEV (reference sequence). Deletions cut 3 bases from V and 11 bases from J, with 19 bases between. This CDR3 spans 15 amino acids. CDR3 bases: TGTGCCAGCAGTTTCCCGACAGACCGATGGAGGAAACTGTTTTTT. Translation: CASSFPTDRWRKLFF.